The rows below give T cell receptor beta chains drawn from one sample of a study of regulatory T cells in long-lasting Graves disease. TCRdb recomputed calls from the multiplex PCR reads with MiXCR, one row per CDR3 protein. The table includes approximately 540,000 distinct CDR3 sequences, about 12% detected once. These data were also filed under a second study, of T cells in Graves' hyperthyroidism and ophthalmopathy.

The sequencing here drew on peripheral blood mononuclear cells (PBMCs), taken at new diagnosis, from a patient treated with antithyroid drugs. Receptors originate from a young woman with Graves disease. Both conserved end residues are part of each CDR3. A D gene is named only where the DNA matches it firmly. Rows give clone size only sometimes, using once, few, many, or a class for an expanded clone.

D: TRBD2
J: TRBJ2-3
size: many
V: TRBV20-1
CDR3: CSVGEAGGARPPDTQYF
DNA: TGCAGTGTGGGGGAAGCGGGAGGGGCCCGTCCCCCAGATACGCAGTATTTT

D: NA
J: TRBJ1-6
size: many
V: TRBV12-5
CDR3: CASGPMGLYSSPLHF
DNA: TGTGCTAGTGGCCCAATGGGACTATACTCTTCACCCCTCCACTTT

D: TRBD2
J: TRBJ2-1
size: many
V: TRBV29-1
CDR3: CSVVTSGNQQFF
DNA: TGCAGCGTTGTAACTAGCGGGAATCAGCAGTTCTTC

D: NA
J: TRBJ2-7
size: NA
V: TRBV20-1
CDR3: CSARNQAFYEQYF
DNA: TGCAGTGCTAGAAATCAGGCGTTCTACGAGCAGTACTTC

D: NA
J: TRBJ1-5
size: few
V: TRBV28
CDR3: CASGESNQPQHF
DNA: TGTGCCAGCGGGGAAAGCAATCAGCCCCAGCATTTT

D: NA
J: TRBJ2-5
size: many
V: TRBV7-2
CDR3: CASSPYGAGETQYF
DNA: TGTGCCAGCAGCCCCTACGGGGCGGGAGAGACCCAGTACTTC

D: NA
J: TRBJ1-1
size: few
V: TRBV29-1
CDR3: CSARRTDDTAFF
DNA: TGCAGCGCCCGCAGGACAGATGATACTGCTTTCTTT

D: TRBD2
J: TRBJ2-2
size: many
V: TRBV7-3
CDR3: CASSDPGLAGNTGELFF
DNA: TGTGCCAGCAGCGACCCGGGACTAGCGGGTAACACCGGGGAGCTGTTTTTT

D: NA
J: TRBJ2-3
size: few
V: TRBV4-3
CDR3: CASSHETTVGIDTQYF
DNA: TGCGCCAGCAGCCATGAAACGACAGTGGGGATAGATACGCAGTATTTT

D: NA
J: TRBJ1-5
size: NA
V: TRBV28
CDR3: CASSSSHNQPQHF
DNA: TGTGCCAGCAGTTCCAGCCACAATCAGCCCCAGCATTTT

D: NA
J: TRBJ2-5
size: many
V: TRBV27
CDR3: CASTTPGSKTQYF
DNA: TGTGCCAGCACCACACCCGGTTCGAAGACCCAGTACTTC

D: NA
J: TRBJ1-5
size: few
V: TRBV6-1
CDR3: CASSGSVSQPQHF
DNA: TGTGCCAGCAGCGGATCGGTGAGCCAGCCCCAGCATTTT

D: TRBD1
J: TRBJ1-5
size: many
V: TRBV6-2/TRBV6-3
CDR3: CATGRDRGENQPQHF
DNA: TGTGCCACCGGCCGGGACAGGGGTGAGAATCAGCCCCAGCATTTT

D: TRBD1
J: TRBJ2-1
size: many
V: TRBV5-1
CDR3: CASSPSPGQAYNEQFF
DNA: TGCGCCAGCAGCCCTTCACCGGGACAGGCCTACAATGAGCAGTTCTTC

D: NA
J: TRBJ2-1
size: many
V: TRBV15
CDR3: CATSRAVKERAGRPNEQFF
DNA: TGTGCCACCAGCAGAGCAGTAAAGGAGCGCGCCGGTCGGCCCAATGAGCAGTTCTTC

D: TRBD1
J: TRBJ1-4
size: NA
V: TRBV4-1
CDR3: CASSQEGRGLSNEKLFF
DNA: TGCGCCAGCAGCCAAGAGGGCAGGGGGCTATCTAATGAAAAACTGTTTTTT

D: NA
J: TRBJ2-2
size: NA
V: TRBV7-8
CDR3: CASSLEGSTNTGELFF
DNA: TGTGCCAGCAGCTTAGAGGGTAGCACGAACACCGGGGAGCTGTTTTTT

D: TRBD1
J: TRBJ2-5
size: many
V: TRBV2
CDR3: CASSWGQAAGETQYF
DNA: TGTGCCAGCAGTTGGGGACAGGCTGCGGGAGAGACCCAGTACTTC

D: TRBD2
J: TRBJ2-1
size: many
V: TRBV12-3/TRBV12-4
CDR3: CASSPLAGSYNEQFF
DNA: TGTGCCAGCAGTCCTCTAGCGGGCTCCTACAATGAGCAGTTCTTC

D: TRBD2
J: TRBJ2-1
size: many
V: TRBV11-3
CDR3: CASSDSFGGGITDEQFF
DNA: TGTGCCAGCAGCGATAGCTTCGGCGGGGGGATTACAGATGAGCAGTTCTTC

D: TRBD1
J: TRBJ2-3
size: NA
V: TRBV7-9
CDR3: CASSLDRAWVGTDTQYF
DNA: TGTGCCAGCAGCTTGGACAGGGCATGGGTGGGCACAGATACGCAGTATTTT

D: TRBD1
J: TRBJ1-4
size: NA
V: TRBV7-9
CDR3: CASSPPSGTANEKLFF
DNA: TGTGCCAGCAGCCCCCCCTCCGGGACAGCCAATGAAAAACTGTTTTTT

D: NA
J: TRBJ1-2
size: NA
V: TRBV4-2
CDR3: CASKQGQGDGYTF
DNA: TGTGCCAGCAAGCAGGGGCAGGGCGATGGCTACACCTTC

D: NA
J: TRBJ1-1
size: many
V: TRBV5-1
CDR3: CASSLRIAGTEAFF
DNA: TGCGCCAGCAGCTTGAGGATTGCGGGGACTGAAGCTTTCTTT

D: NA
J: TRBJ2-1
size: few
V: TRBV7-2
CDR3: CASSLHRDNEQFF
DNA: TGTGCCAGCAGCTTACACAGGGACAATGAGCAGTTCTTC